The present entry profiles one T cell receptor beta chain with its context. The CDR3 is made up of 17 amino acids. The V segment lost 5 bases and the J segment 6 bases; nucleotides outside the gene matches: 13. From germline, CDR1 is MNHNY and CDR2 SVGAGI (reference sequence). The data are from a study of blood T cell repertoires in COVID-19. The overall study: PBMCs, B-cell-depleted T cells, or T cells were the source of the cDNA or gDNA that made up the material.

Method: immunoSEQ multiplex PCR; TCRdb's copy keeps in-frame clones and lacks some. The sample holds some 160,000 clones, over 80% seen once. This sequence originates from a man between 65 and 85 years old who had recovered from COVID-19. Sequenced sample: peripheral blood. This rearrangement joins TRBV6-6 to TRBJ2-1; TRBD2 aligns across 10 bases. CDR3 sequence: CASSPSLAGAFFNEQFF. The CDR3 nucleotides read TGTGCCAGCAGTCCCAGTCTAGCGGGAGCCTTCTTCAATGAGCAGTTCTTC.